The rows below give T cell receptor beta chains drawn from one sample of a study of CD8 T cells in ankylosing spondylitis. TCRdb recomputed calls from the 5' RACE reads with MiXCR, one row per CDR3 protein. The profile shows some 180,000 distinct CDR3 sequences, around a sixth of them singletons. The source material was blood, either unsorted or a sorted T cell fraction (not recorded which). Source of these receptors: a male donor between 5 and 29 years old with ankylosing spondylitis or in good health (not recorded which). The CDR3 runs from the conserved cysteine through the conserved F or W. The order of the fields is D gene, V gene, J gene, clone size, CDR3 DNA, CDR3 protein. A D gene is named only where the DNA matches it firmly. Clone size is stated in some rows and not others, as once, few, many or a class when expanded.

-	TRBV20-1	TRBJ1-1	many	TGCAGTGCCTTTATGAGGGGCGAAGCTTTCTTT	CSAFMRGEAFF
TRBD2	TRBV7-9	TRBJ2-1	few	TGTGCCAGCAGCCCTAGCGGGAGAAGCTCCTACAATGAGCAGTTCTTC	CASSPSGRSSYNEQFF
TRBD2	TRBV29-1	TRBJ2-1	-	TGCAGCGTTGGAACGGGAGGGTCCTACAATGAGCAGTTCTTC	CSVGTGGSYNEQFF
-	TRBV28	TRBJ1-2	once	TGTGCCAGCAGCCCTACCACGACAGGATTCTATGGCTACACCTTC	CASSPTTTGFYGYTF
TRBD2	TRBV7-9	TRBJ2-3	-	TGTGCCAGCAGCTTAGTCCCTAGCGGGCTCCAGGGTACGCAGTATTTT	CASSLVPSGLQGTQYF
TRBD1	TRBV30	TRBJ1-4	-	TGTGCCTGGAGTACCCCCGGGACAGGGGGAGAAAAACTGTTTTTT	CAWSTPGTGGEKLFF
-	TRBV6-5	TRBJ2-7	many	TGTGCCAGCAGTTACTCTTCGACGGCAGGTTACGAGCAGTACTTC	CASSYSSTAGYEQYF
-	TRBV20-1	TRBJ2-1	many	TGCAGTGCTAGAGGGGGAAATGAGCAGTTCTTC	CSARGGNEQFF
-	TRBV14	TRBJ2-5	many	TGTGCCAGCAGCCCACTAGATCGAGAGACCCAGTACTTC	CASSPLDRETQYF
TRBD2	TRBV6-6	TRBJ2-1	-	TGTGCCAGCAGTTACGGGACTAGCGGGAGGGGTATACACAATGAGCAGTTCTTC	CASSYGTSGRGIHNEQFF
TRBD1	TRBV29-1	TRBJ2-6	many	TGCAGCGTTGGGGGGACAGGGAGGTCTGGGGCCAACGTCCTGACTTTC	CSVGGTGRSGANVLTF
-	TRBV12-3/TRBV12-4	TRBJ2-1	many	TGTGCCAGCAGCTTTTTCACAGGGCCTGAGCAGTTCTTC	CASSFFTGPEQFF
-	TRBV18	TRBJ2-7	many	TGTGCCAGCTCACCACTAGGGGACTACGAGCAGTACTTC	CASSPLGDYEQYF
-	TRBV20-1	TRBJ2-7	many	TGCAGTGCTAGAGTCGGGAGAGAATACGAGCAGTACTTC	CSARVGREYEQYF
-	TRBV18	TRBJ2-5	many	TGTGCCAGCTCACCGTTAGGAGACAGTCAAGAGACCCAGTACTTC	CASSPLGDSQETQYF
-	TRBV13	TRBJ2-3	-	TGTGCCAGCAGCTCGACTCGCACAGATACGCAGTATTTT	CASSSTRTDTQYF
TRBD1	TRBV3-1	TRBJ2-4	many	TGTGCCAGCAGCCGGGCAGAGGACAGGAGGTACTTC	CASSRAEDRRYF
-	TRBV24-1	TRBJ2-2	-	TGTGCCACCAGTGAGACTGGCCTCATCACCGGGGAGCTGTTTTTT	CATSETGLITGELFF
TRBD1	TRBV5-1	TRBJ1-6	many	TGCGCCAGCAGCAAGGGACAGGGGGGGAATTCACCCCTCCACTTT	CASSKGQGGNSPLHF
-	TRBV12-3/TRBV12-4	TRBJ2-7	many	TGTGCCAGCAGTTTAAAGCCAGAATCGTACTACGAGCAGTACTTC	CASSLKPESYYEQYF
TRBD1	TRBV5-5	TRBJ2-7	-	TGTGCCAGCAGCTTGTCCGGGACAGAGACCTACGAGCAGTACTTC	CASSLSGTETYEQYF
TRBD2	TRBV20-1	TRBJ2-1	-	TGCAGTGCCGTCGCTAGCGGTTACAATGAGCAGTTCTTC	CSAVASGYNEQFF
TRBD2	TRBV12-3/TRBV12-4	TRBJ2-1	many	TGTGCCACCTCCCGGGTAGCGGGGGCCAATGAGCAGTTCTTC	CATSRVAGANEQFF
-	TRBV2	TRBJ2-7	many	TGTGCCAGCAGGCGACAGGTCCTACCCTACGAGCAGTACTTC	CASRRQVLPYEQYF
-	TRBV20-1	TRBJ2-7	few	TGCAGTGCTAGGGGGTCTATCTCTTACGAGCAGTACTTC	CSARGSISYEQYF
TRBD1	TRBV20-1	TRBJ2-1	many	TGCAGTGCCAGCCGGGACAGGCCCAATGAGCAGTTCTTC	CSASRDRPNEQFF
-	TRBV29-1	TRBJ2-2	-	TGCAGCGTTGCGTTCACCGGGGAGCTGTTTTTT	CSVAFTGELFF
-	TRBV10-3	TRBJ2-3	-	TGTGCCATCACCTCGACTAGTCTAACCGATACGCAGTATTTT	CAITSTSLTDTQYF
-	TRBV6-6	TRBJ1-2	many	TGTGCCAGCAGTTACTCCCCGGTACAGAGCTATGGCTACACCTTC	CASSYSPVQSYGYTF
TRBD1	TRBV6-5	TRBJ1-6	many	TGTGCCAGCAGTTACGGACAGGGTCGGTCACCCCTCCACTTT	CASSYGQGRSPLHF
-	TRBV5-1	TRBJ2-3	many	TGCGCCAGCAGCTTGGTATCCCCTCCCGATACGCAGTATTTT	CASSLVSPPDTQYF
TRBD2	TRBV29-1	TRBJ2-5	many	TGCAGCGTTGAAGATAGTCGGAAAGGGGGGACTAGCGGGAGAGAGACCCAGTACTTC	CSVEDSRKGGTSGRETQYF
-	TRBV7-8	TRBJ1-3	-	TGTGCCAGCAGCTTAGCCCGGCAGGCTGGAAACACCATATATTTT	CASSLARQAGNTIYF
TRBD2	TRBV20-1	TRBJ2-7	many	TGCAGTGCTCTTCCTCTTCCCGGGACTAGCGGGACCTACGAGCAGTACTTC	CSALPLPGTSGTYEQYF
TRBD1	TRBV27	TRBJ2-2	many	TGTGCCAGCATCGGGACAGCGAACACCGGGGAGCTGTTTTTT	CASIGTANTGELFF
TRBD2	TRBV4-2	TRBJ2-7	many	TGTGCCAGCAGCCCCCAACTGGCGGGGGCCTACGAGCAGTACTTC	CASSPQLAGAYEQYF
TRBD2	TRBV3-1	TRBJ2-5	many	TGTGCCAGCAGGACTAGCGGGAGTGAGACCCAGTACTTC	CASRTSGSETQYF
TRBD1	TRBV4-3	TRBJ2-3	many	TGCGCCAGCAGCCTAGAAAACAGACAGGGAGATACGCAGTATTTT	CASSLENRQGDTQYF
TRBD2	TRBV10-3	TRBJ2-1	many	TGTGCCATCAGTGGTCTAGCGGAGTCGGGTAATGAGCAGTTCTTC	CAISGLAESGNEQFF
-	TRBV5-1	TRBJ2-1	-	TGCGCCAGCAGCCCAACCTGGACTTCGTTTGAGCAGTTCTTC	CASSPTWTSFEQFF
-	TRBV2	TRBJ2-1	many	TGTGCCAGCAGAAACTCCGGGACACCCTCCTACAATGAGCAGTTCTTC	CASRNSGTPSYNEQFF
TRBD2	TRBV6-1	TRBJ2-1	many	TGTGCCAGCAGCGCACTAGCGGGAGGGCCGGATGAGCAGTTCTTC	CASSALAGGPDEQFF
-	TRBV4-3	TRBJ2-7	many	TGCGCCAGCAGCCAAGATAGGAGCGGAGACTACGAGCAGTACTTC	CASSQDRSGDYEQYF
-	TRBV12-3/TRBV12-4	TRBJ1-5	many	TGTGCCAGCAGTTTTACCGGGCATAGCAATCAGCCCCAGCATTTT	CASSFTGHSNQPQHF
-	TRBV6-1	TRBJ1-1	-	TGTGCCAGCAGTGAGGCGGCGAACACTGAAGCTTTCTTT	CASSEAANTEAFF
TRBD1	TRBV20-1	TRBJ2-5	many	TGCAGTGCTAGGGGACAGGGACGGGGGAACCAAGAGACCCAGTACTTC	CSARGQGRGNQETQYF
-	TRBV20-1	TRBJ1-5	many	TGCAGTGCCACAGACAACAGATTAGGGCCCCAGCATTTT	CSATDNRLGPQHF
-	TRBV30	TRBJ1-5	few	TGTGCCTGGAGTGTTGACGGTTATAGCAATCAGCCCCAGCATTTT	CAWSVDGYSNQPQHF
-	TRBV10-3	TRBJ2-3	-	TGTGCCACCCAAAGGGGAAATACGCAGTATTTT	CATQRGNTQYF
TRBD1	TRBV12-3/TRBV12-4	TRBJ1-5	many	TGTGCCAGCACCCCCACAGGGGGGTCCTATCAGCCCCAGCATTTT	CASTPTGGSYQPQHF
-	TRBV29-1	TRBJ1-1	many	TGCAGCGATGGGAGTGGCAGGGCGGGAACTGAAGCTTTCTTT	CSDGSGRAGTEAFF